This TCR beta chain was recovered during a study of blood T cell repertoires in COVID-19. Study overall: Acute and convalescent COVID-19 samples came from the United States, Italy and Spain. From T cells, B-cell-depleted T cells, or PBMCs came the material, which was cDNA or gDNA.

TCRdb's table, derived via immunoSEQ multiplex PCR, lists solely in-frame clones and lacks some. The repertoire includes roughly 240,000 clones, almost 85% of them detected once, and approximately 5.1% sits in the top ten. The germline V gene encodes CDR1 KGHSH and CDR2 LQKENI. CDR3 length: 14 residues. V shed 3 bases and J 5 bases; nucleotides not matched to a gene: 3. Seattle's cohort entered during active infection and was followed longitudinally. Material for sequencing was peripheral blood. This rearrangement joins TRBV18 to TRBJ2-4; 8 bases map to TRBD1. The TCR was taken from a man between 50 and 59 years old with COVID-19, enrolled during active disease. The CDR3 sequence is CASSPSTGENIQYF. CDR3 bases: TGTGCCAGCTCACCCTCGACAGGGGAAAACATTCAGTACTTC.